This TCR beta chain is from a study of blood T cell repertoires in COVID-19. Across the whole study: Some COVID-19 samples were acute and others convalescent; all came from the United States, Italy and Spain. Sources were T cells, B-cell-depleted T cells, or PBMCs; the material itself was cDNA or gDNA.

With 8 bases removed from V and 0 bases from J, the gap between germline ends came to 11 bases. Germline V lookup: CDR1 SNHLY, CDR2 FYNNEI. This CDR3 contains 15 residues. Authors' analysis steps: Counts of nucleated cells, estimated from reference gene primer amplification, were obtained. Repertoires were generated with immunoSEQ multiplex PCR, while TCRdb's copy carries only in-frame clones and drops some. D and trimming were read from the DNA, whereas the V and J calls and clone size are those reported in that table. The sample records some 150,000 clones, about 79% being singletons. Sample: peripheral blood. The sequence was obtained from a woman between 50 and 59 years old in a cohort sampled during active or convalescent COVID-19. This sequence joins TRBV2 and TRBJ1-6; D is unclear. The CDR3, as DNA: TGTGCCAGCTACGCCGAGAGCTCCTATAATTCACCCCTCCACTTT. It codes for CASYAESSYNSPLHF.